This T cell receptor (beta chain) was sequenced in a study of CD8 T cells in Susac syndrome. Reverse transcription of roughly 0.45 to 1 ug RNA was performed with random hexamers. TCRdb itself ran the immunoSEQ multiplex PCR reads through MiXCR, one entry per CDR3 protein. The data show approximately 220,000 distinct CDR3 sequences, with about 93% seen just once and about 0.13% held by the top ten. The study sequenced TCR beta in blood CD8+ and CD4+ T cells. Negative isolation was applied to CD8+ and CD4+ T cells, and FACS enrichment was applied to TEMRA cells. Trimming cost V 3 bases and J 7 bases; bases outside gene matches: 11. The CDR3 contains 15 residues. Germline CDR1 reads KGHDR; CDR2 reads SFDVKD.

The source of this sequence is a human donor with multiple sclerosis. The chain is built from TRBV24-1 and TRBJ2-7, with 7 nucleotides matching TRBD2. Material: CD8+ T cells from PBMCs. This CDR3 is CATSDTPGLKREQYF. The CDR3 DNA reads TGTGCCACCAGTGATACGCCGGGACTAAAGAGGGAGCAGTACTTC.